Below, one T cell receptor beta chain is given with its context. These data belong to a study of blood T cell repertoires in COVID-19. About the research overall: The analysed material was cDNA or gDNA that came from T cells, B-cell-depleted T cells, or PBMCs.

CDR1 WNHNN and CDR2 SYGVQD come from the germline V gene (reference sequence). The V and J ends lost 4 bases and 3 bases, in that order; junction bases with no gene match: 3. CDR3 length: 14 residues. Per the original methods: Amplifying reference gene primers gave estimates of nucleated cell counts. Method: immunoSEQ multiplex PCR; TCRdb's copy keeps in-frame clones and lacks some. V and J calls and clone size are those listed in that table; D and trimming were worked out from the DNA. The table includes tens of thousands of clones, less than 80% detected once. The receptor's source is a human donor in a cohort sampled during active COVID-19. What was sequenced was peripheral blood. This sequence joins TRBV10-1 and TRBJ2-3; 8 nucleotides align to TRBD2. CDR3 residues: CASSVAGITDTQYF. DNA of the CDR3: TGCGCCAGCAGTGTAGCGGGGATTACAGATACGCAGTATTTT.